The source of this T cell receptor beta chain is a study of T-cell reconstitution after alpha-beta-depleted transplantation in children. With 3 bases removed from V and 3 bases from J, the gap between germline ends came to 24 bases. The CDR3 contains 17 residues. The germline gives CDR1 DFQATT, CDR2 SNEGSKA (reference sequence). The study's findings and limits: Reportedly, alpha-beta T cells present about two months post-transplant originated from several hundred expanded clones of graft origin. Recipient T cells and thymic progenitors that survived gave rise to the high TCRbeta diversity observed at day 60 in some patients.

Unique molecular identifiers were used in preparing the TCRbeta library. TCRdb reprocessed the PCR reads with MiXCR, giving one entry per CDR3 protein. The sample consists of a few hundred thousand distinct CDR3 sequences, over 40% of them appearing once. Concerning this clonotype: Its antigen is as yet unknown.

The genes are TRBV20-1 and TRBJ2-7; D tentatively fits TRBD1 or TRBD2 (7 bases each). Sequenced here: PBMCs, sampled before TCRalphabeta/CD19-depleted stem cell transplant. This clonotype was obtained from a girl aged 2-15 years with aplastic anemia, due to receive a stem cell transplant. This chain's CDR3 is CSARSGTAQERGYEQYF. The CDR3 nucleotides are TGCAGTGCTAGGTCCGGGACAGCCCAGGAGCGGGGCTACGAGCAGTACTTC.